Presented here are 21 T cell receptor beta chains from one specimen sequenced in a study of cytomegalovirus exposure and HLA in healthy donors. 60 Vbeta and 13 Jbeta primers were used in PCR. Clones were read by immunoSEQ multiplex PCR, and TCRdb kept only the in-frame ones, dropping some. Among 75,000 to 100,000 clones, roughly 77% were seen once, and the ten largest hold less than 9.5%. Sequenced sample: PBMCs. The receptor source for this set is a man younger than 40 in good health and CMV-seronegative.

The rearrangement joins TRBV4-3 to TRBJ1-5; 9 bases line up with TRBD1. V shed 4 bases and J 6 bases; nucleotides not matched to a gene: 7. CDR3 length: 15 residues. Germline V lookup: CDR1 LGHNA, CDR2 YSLEER. The CDR3 sequence is CASSPQPGQGQPQHF. The CDR3 DNA is TGCGCCAGCAGCCCTCAACCGGGACAGGGTCAGCCCCAGCATTTT.

V gene TRBV2 combines with J gene TRBJ1-3; D possibly corresponds to TRBD1 (5 bases). Germline lookup yields CDR1 SNHLY and CDR2 FYNNEI. Trimming shortened V by 6 bases and J by 0 bases, and 18 bases separated the two germline ends. The CDR3 is made up of 17 amino acids. The CDR3 sequence is CASSKGGTVASGNTIYF. The CDR3 bases are TGTGCCAGCAGCAAAGGCGGGACGGTCGCCTCTGGAAACACCATATATTTT.

The chain's CDR3 is CASSSGGALSYEQYF. The CDR3 DNA reads as TGCGCCAGCAGCAGCGGGGGGGCACTCTCCTACGAGCAGTACTTC. The chain combines TRBV5-1 with TRBJ2-7, with TRBD2 identical over 10 bases. Germline loops: CDR1 SGHRS, CDR2 YFSETQ. The CDR3 has 15 residues. Trimming at V came to 4 bases and at J to 0 bases, leaving 4 bases not matched to a gene. Variable domain in full (rest from reference TRBV5-1 and TRBJ2-7): KAGVTQTPRYLIKTRGQQVTLSCSPISGHRSVSWYQQTPGQGLQFLFEYFSETQRNKGNFPGRFSGRQFSNSRSEMNVSTLELGDSALYLCASSSGGALSYEQYFGPGTRLTVT.

This clone has just a few counts. This chain's CDR3 is CSEGPGVYGYTF. The CDR3 DNA reads TGCAGCGAGGGTCCGGGAGTCTATGGCTACACCTTC. This rearrangement joins TRBV29-1 to TRBJ1-2; D is unresolved. CDR1 and CDR2 from the germline V gene are SQVTM and ANQGSEA. The V end was cut by 7 bases, the J end by 4 bases, with 13 bases between. The CDR3 runs 12 residues.

J is TRBJ2-1 and V is TRBV2; perhaps TRBD1 as D (7 bases). Germline values: CDR1 SNHLY, CDR2 FYNNEI. V lost 3 bases and J lost 7, with 16 bases in between. The CDR3 totals 15 residues. CDR3 amino acids: CASSDDTGEENEQFF. The CDR3 nucleotides read TGTGCCAGCAGTGACGACACAGGGGAGGAAAATGAGCAGTTCTTC.

In this sample, this clone turned up a few times. The chain is built from TRBV11-2 and TRBJ2-3, with 7 bases lining up with TRBD2. Germline CDR1 is SGHAT and CDR2 is FQNNGV. V lost 2 bases and J lost 1; bases outside the gene matches: 12. The CDR3 spans 18 residues. CDR3 protein: CASSLWGRDGSGTDTQYF. CDR3 sequence (DNA): TGTGCCAGCAGCTTATGGGGGAGGGATGGATCGGGCACAGATACGCAGTATTTT.

The rearrangement uses TRBV27 and TRBJ2-7; a weak D match, TRBD1 (6 bases). Germline V CDR1 and CDR2: MNHEY, SMNVEV (reference sequence). The V end was cut by 6 bases, the J end by 2 bases, with 8 bases between. This CDR3 is 12 amino acids long. The CDR3 region is CASRTGTYEQYF. The CDR3 DNA reads as TGTGCCAGCAGAACAGGGACCTACGAGCAGTACTTC.

The V gene is TRBV5-6, the J gene TRBJ2-5, with D possibly matching TRBD1 (6 bases). The CDR3 spans 15 residues. Germline V CDR1 and CDR2: SGHDT, YYEEEE. The V end lost 4 bases, the J end lost 5 bases, and 18 bases lay between the germline ends. The chain's CDR3 is CASSAGVPGLETQYF. The CDR3, as DNA: TGTGCCAGCAGCGCAGGGGTCCCGGGGTTGGAGACCCAGTACTTC.

The gene calls are TRBV18 and TRBJ1-1, with unresolved D. The CDR3 has 14 residues. Germline CDR1 and CDR2: KGHSH and LQKENI. V was cut by 6 bases and J by 4 bases, with 15 bases left in between. CDR3 protein: CASSDYSGTTEAFF. CDR3 DNA sequence: TGTGCCAGCTCTGATTACAGCGGAACCACTGAAGCTTTCTTT.

The chain uses TRBV9 and TRBJ1-6; 9 bases are a match to TRBD1. V trimming: 4 bases; J trimming: 7 bases; junction bases outside the gene matches: 3. The germline CDR1 and CDR2 sequences are SGDLS and YYNGEE. This CDR3 comprises 14 residues. Written as DNA, the CDR3 is TGTGCCAGCAGCCCCGGGACAGGGAATTCACCCCTCCACTTT. Residues: CASSPGTGNSPLHF. The complete variable domain, with remaining parts taken from reference TRBV9 and TRBJ1-6, reads DSGVTQTPKHLITATGQRVTLRCSPRSGDLSVYWYQQSLDQGLQFLIQYYNGEERAKGNILERFSAQQFPDLHSELNLSSLELGDSALYFCASSPGTGNSPLHFGNGTRLTVT.

The CDR3 protein is CASHPLGQGGNTEAFF. The CDR3 DNA reads TGTGCCAGCCATCCCTTAGGACAGGGTGGGAACACTGAAGCTTTCTTT. The chain carries TRBV27 and TRBJ1-1; 8 bases align to TRBD1. The germline CDR1 and CDR2 sequences are MNHEY and SMNVEV (reference sequence). CDR3 size: 16 residues. Losses at the gene ends were 8 bases for V and 1 base for J; bases not matched to a gene: 12.

This chain connects TRBV28 to TRBJ1-5, with TRBD1 as a possible D gene (5 bases). The CDR3 spans 12 residues. The V end was cut by 2 bases, the J end by 8 bases, with 7 bases between. Germline CDR1 MDHEN, CDR2 SYDVKM. The CDR3 sequence is CASSLNRKPQHF. CDR3 DNA sequence: TGTGCCAGCAGTTTAAACAGGAAGCCCCAGCATTTT.

V gene TRBV16 combines with J gene TRBJ2-5; 9 bases agree with TRBD1. This CDR3 region has 16 residues. V trimming: 0 bases; J trimming: 1 base; junction bases outside the gene matches: 3. Germline V CDR1 and CDR2: KGHSY, FQNENV. The CDR3 protein is CASSQSRGQGQETQYF. The CDR3 DNA reads TGTGCCAGCAGCCAATCGAGGGGACAGGGCCAAGAGACCCAGTACTTC.

The chain joins TRBV30 to TRBJ2-5, with D perhaps TRBD1 (6 bases). Germline V gene sequence: CDR1 GTSNPN, CDR2 SVGIG (reference sequence). With 4 bases removed from V and 10 bases from J, the gap between germline ends came to 13 bases. The CDR3 consists of 11 residues. The CDR3 loop is CAWNAGADQYF. CDR3 DNA sequence: TGTGCCTGGAACGCAGGGGCAGACCAGTACTTC. The full variable domain, its missing parts supplied by reference TRBV30 and TRBJ2-5, is SQTIHQWPATLVQPVGSPLSLECTVEGTSNPNLYWYRQAAGRGLQLLFYSVGIGQISSEVPQNLSASRPQDRQFILSSKKLLLSDSGFYLCAWNAGADQYFGPGTRLLVL.

The rearrangement joins TRBV30 to TRBJ2-7; TRBD2 is a possible D gene (5 bases). Germline V gene lookup returns CDR1 GTSNPN and CDR2 SVGIG (reference sequence). The CDR3 has 13 amino acids. V lost 3 bases, J lost 1 base, and 10 bases lay in between. The CDR3 sequence: CAWSRGGSYEQYF. The CDR3 coding sequence is TGTGCCTGGAGCCGGGGTGGGTCCTACGAGCAGTACTTC. Together with reference TRBV30 and TRBJ2-7, the CDR3 gives the full variable domain: SQTIHQWPATLVQPVGSPLSLECTVEGTSNPNLYWYRQAAGRGLQLLFYSVGIGQISSEVPQNLSASRPQDRQFILSSKKLLLSDSGFYLCAWSRGGSYEQYFGPGTRLTVT.

J is TRBJ2-1 and V is TRBV15, with TRBD1 matching over 8 bases. J was trimmed by 7 bases and V by 0 bases; bases with no gene match: 11. The germline V gene has CDR1 LNHNV and CDR2 YYDKDF (reference sequence). CDR3 length: 17 amino acids. The CDR3 sequence: CATSRDRLGRGRNEQFF. The CDR3 nucleotides read TGTGCCACCAGCAGAGATCGATTAGGCAGGGGGCGGAATGAGCAGTTCTTC.

This chain joins TRBV19 and TRBJ2-7; 8 nucleotides agree with TRBD1. Looked up from germline, CDR1 is LNHDA and CDR2 is SQIVND (reference sequence). Germline trimming cut 9 bases from V and 5 bases from J; bases unmatched to any gene: 18. CDR3 length: 16 residues. In DNA, the CDR3 is TGTGCCAGGAGCCCAGGGGGCGCTTCTTTTTCGGACGAGCAGTACTTC. As protein: CARSPGGASFSDEQYF.

The chain couples TRBV6-1 to TRBJ2-7, with 9 bases lining up with TRBD1. V gave up 7 bases and J gave up 5 bases; unmatched junction bases: 12. This CDR3 is 15 amino acids long. Germline V gives CDR1 MNHNS, CDR2 SASEGT. The CDR3: CASKESGTGNHEQYF. DNA of the CDR3: TGTGCCAGCAAAGAATCCGGGACAGGGAACCACGAGCAGTACTTC.

The rearrangement links TRBV7-9 to TRBJ1-1; tentatively, D is TRBD1 (5 bases). Trimming stripped 1 base from V and 10 bases from J, with 13 bases between. The V gene's germline CDR1 is SEHNR and CDR2 FQNEAQ (reference sequence). The CDR3 contains 13 residues. The CDR3 is CASSLEAGGGAFF. In nucleotides, the CDR3 is TGTGCCAGCAGCTTAGAGGCGGGCGGGGGAGCTTTCTTT. Full variable domain (outside the CDR3, taken from reference TRBV7-9 and TRBJ1-1): DTGVSQNPRHKITKRGQNVTFRCDPISEHNRLYWYRQTLGQGPEFLTYFQNEAQLEKSRLLSDRFSAERPKGSFSTLEIQRTEQGDSAMYLCASSLEAGGGAFFGQGTRLTVV.

The V and J genes are TRBV4-2 and TRBJ1-1, with 7 bases identical to TRBD1. The CDR3 sequence is 16 residues long. The J segment lost 1 base and the V segment lost 3 bases, leaving 8 bases of the junction unmatched. Germline V CDR1 and CDR2: LGHNA, YNFKEQ. The CDR3 bases are TGTGCCAGCAGCCACGACACGGGACAGAAGAACACTGAAGCTTTCTTT. Translation: CASSHDTGQKNTEAFF.

This rearrangement joins TRBV28 to TRBJ2-7; 11 bases agree with TRBD1. The junction had 13 bases not matched to a gene; V was cut back by 3 bases and J by 9 bases. Germline V gene data show CDR1 as MDHEN and CDR2 as SYDVKM. The CDR3 covers 16 residues. The CDR3 DNA reads as TGTGCCAGCAGTTTGACTCCGGGACAGGGGGTCCGAGGGCAGTACTTC. This gives the protein CASSLTPGQGVRGQYF. Drawing the rest from reference TRBV28 and TRBJ2-7, the complete variable domain is DVKVTQSSRYLVKRTGEKVFLECVQDMDHENMFWYRQDPGLGLRLIYFSYDVKMKEKGDIPEGYSVSREKKERFSLILESASTNQTSMYLCASSLTPGQGVRGQYFGPGTRLTVT.